This T cell receptor (beta chain) was documented in a study of T cell changes during pregnancy in multiple sclerosis. The repertoire was sequenced with immunoSEQ multiplex PCR; TCRdb's copy has only in-frame clones and lacks some. This table has 95,000 to 110,000 clones, around nine tenths appearing once. Deletions cut 1 base from V and 7 bases from J, with 13 bases between. Looked up from germline, CDR1 is SNHLY and CDR2 is FYNNEI. This CDR3 spans 14 amino acids. V is TRBV2 and J is TRBJ1-2; D is possibly TRBD1 (6 bases). The sample consisted of peripheral blood, taken after pregnancy. This TCR was recovered from a female donor with multiple sclerosis, enrolled in a pregnancy study. CDR3 coding DNA: TGTGCCAGCAGTGAAGGTACAGGGTTTCTTGGCTACACCTTC. Its translation is CASSEGTGFLGYTF.